These 3 T cell receptor beta chains originate from one sample sequenced in a study of blood T cell repertoires in COVID-19. Generated by immunoSEQ multiplex PCR, the TCRdb table keeps only in-frame clones and is missing some. Here the sample spans approximately 360,000 clones, approximately 87% being singletons. The material sequenced was PBMCs or T cells enriched from blood (not recorded which). The receptors stem from a woman in her 30s with acute COVID-19.

The chain joins TRBV7-8 to TRBJ2-7; tentative D call: TRBD1 (6 bases). Germline CDR1 and CDR2: SGHVS and FQNEAQ. CDR3 length: 14 residues. Trimming removed 2 bases from V and 5 bases from J, with 13 bases in between. The CDR3 loop is CASSLQGLVDEQYF. CDR3 coding DNA: TGTGCCAGCAGCTTACAGGGGCTAGTCGACGAGCAGTACTTC.

This chain connects TRBV9 to TRBJ1-1, with D possibly being TRBD1 (6 bases). V was cut by 0 bases and J by 0 bases, with 18 bases left in between. Germline loops: CDR1 SGDLS, CDR2 YYNGEE. CDR3 size: 18 residues. CDR3 DNA: TGTGCCAGCAGCGTAGTAGCGGGGGCGCGAGGTATGAACACTGAAGCTTTCTTT. Protein sequence: CASSVVAGARGMNTEAFF.

The chain is built from TRBV6-5 and TRBJ1-1; D not resolved. The CDR3 extends over 14 amino acids. Deletions cut 6 bases from V and 0 bases from J, with 11 bases between. The V gene's germline CDR1 is MNHEY and CDR2 SVGAGI. In DNA, the CDR3 is TGTGCCAGCAGCGACTGGTCCATGAACACTGAAGCTTTCTTT. Amino acid sequence: CASSDWSMNTEAFF.